One sample yielded the 23 T cell receptor beta chains listed below, sequenced in a study of identifying expanded T cells in peripheral blood. Sequencing was performed with immunoSEQ multiplex PCR; in TCRdb, only in-frame clones are kept and a portion is missing. The table shows about 110,000 clones, with roughly 89% occurring only once. Sequenced sample: blood. These receptor sequences come from a person aged 18 to 75 in good health.

In DNA, the CDR3 is TGTGCCAGCAATTGGGTTGTGCTAGCGGGGGGGGCAACCGAGAGTATGGAGACCCAGTACTTC. This gives the protein CASNWVVLAGGATESMETQYF. The rearrangement links TRBV2 to TRBJ2-5, with 12 bases lining up with TRBD2. Trimming at V came to 7 bases and at J to 5 bases, leaving 26 bases not matched to a gene. CDR3 size: 21 residues. Germline lookup yields CDR1 SNHLY and CDR2 FYNNEI.

The V gene is TRBV7-2, the J gene TRBJ2-4; 7 positions match TRBD1. The length of the CDR3 is 14 residues. With 4 bases clipped from V and 4 bases from J, the junction kept 4 bases outside the gene matches. CDR1 and CDR2 (germline): SGHTA, FQGNSA. CDR3 loop: CASSSPTGKNIQYF. CDR3 coding DNA: TGTGCCAGCAGCTCGCCGACAGGGAAAAACATTCAGTACTTC.

In its sample, this clone was seen many times. V usage is TRBV7-2 and J usage is TRBJ2-3; tentatively, D is TRBD2 (6 bases). CDR1 is SGHTA, CDR2 FQGNSA, per germline. This CDR3 spans 17 amino acids. V lost 4 bases and J 0 bases, leaving 17 bases between the germline ends. CDR3 coding DNA: TGTGCCAGCAGCTCATACGGAGGACTAACTAGCACAGATACGCAGTATTTT. Translating it yields CASSSYGGLTSTDTQYF.

In this sample, this clone turned up a few times. The chain has TRBV29-1 and TRBJ2-3; possible D gene TRBD1, 6 bases. The CDR3 runs 15 residues. Trimming stripped 4 bases from V and 2 bases from J, with 16 bases between. Germline V CDR1 and CDR2: SQVTM, ANQGSEA. The CDR3 sequence: CSVASPTGNTDTQYF. Written as DNA, the CDR3 is TGCAGCGTTGCTTCCCCTACAGGGAACACAGATACGCAGTATTTT.

The J gene is TRBJ2-7, the V gene TRBV4-3; the match to TRBD2 covers 9 bases. Looked up from germline, CDR1 is LGHNA and CDR2 is YSLEER. With 1 base clipped from V and 5 bases from J, the junction kept 9 bases outside the gene matches. This CDR3 comprises 16 residues. The CDR3 bases are TGCGCCAGCAGCCAAGCCGGGCTAGCGGGGTTCCACGAGCAGTACTTC. Amino acids: CASSQAGLAGFHEQYF.

The J gene is TRBJ1-1, the V gene TRBV25-1; possibly TRBD1 for D (5 bases). The CDR3 loop spans 15 amino acids. Per germline, CDR1 MGHDK and CDR2 SYGVNS. V gave up 5 bases and J gave up 7 bases, with 20 bases separating them. CDR3 protein: CASSPGTPQLDEAFF. DNA for the CDR3: TGTGCCAGCAGTCCAGGGACCCCGCAACTAGATGAAGCTTTCTTT.

The chain carries TRBV23-1 and TRBJ2-7; 8 bases are shared with TRBD1. TRBV23-1 qualifies as an ORF whose function is uncertain. The CDR3 loop spans 16 amino acids. The V segment lost 4 bases and the J segment 7 bases; nucleotides outside the gene matches: 15. The CDR3 loop is CASSPSPEGQGEEQYF. The CDR3 DNA follows: TGCGCCAGCAGTCCCAGCCCAGAAGGACAGGGCGAGGAGCAGTACTTC.

The chain combines TRBV11-1 with TRBJ1-6; the D is unclear. The CDR3 is made up of 16 amino acids. Trimming removed 5 bases at V and 5 bases at J, with 16 bases between. Germline CDR1 reads SGHAT; CDR2 reads FQDESV (reference sequence). CDR3 sequence: CASSPLGWRDNSPLHF. In nucleotides, the CDR3 is TGTGCCAGCAGCCCGCTGGGGTGGAGGGATAATTCACCCCTCCACTTT.

The V gene is TRBV5-6, the J gene TRBJ2-7; 9 positions agree with TRBD1. The CDR3 sequence is 14 residues long. Germline V CDR1 and CDR2: SGHDT, YYEEEE. The trim removed 5 bases at V and 3 bases at J, leaving 6 bases unmatched. The CDR3 sequence: CASSSGTGSYEQYF. CDR3 DNA sequence: TGTGCCAGCAGTTCCGGGACAGGGAGCTACGAGCAGTACTTC.

The chain has TRBV18 and TRBJ2-7; 9 nucleotides match TRBD1. Germline values: CDR1 KGHSH, CDR2 LQKENI. CDR3 length: 16 residues. V gave up 2 bases and J gave up 0 bases; unmatched junction bases: 5. CDR3 DNA: TGTGCCAGCTCACCAAGGACAGGGGTCCTCTCCTACGAGCAGTACTTC. Translated: CASSPRTGVLSYEQYF.

A remark on this clone: A read error may produce the germline difference seen at one junction end. This same CDR3 is encoded by further DNA sequences in the sample. The chain uses TRBV15 and TRBJ1-5; 7 nucleotides agree with TRBD1. Germline V CDR1 and CDR2: LNHNV, YYDKDF (reference sequence). The CDR3 sequence is 15 residues long. Here the CDR3 DNA reads TGTGCCACCAGCCGAGACAGGGCAAGAAATCAGCCCCAGCATTTT. Residues: CATSRDRARNQPQHF.

V and J are TRBV7-2 and TRBJ2-2, with TRBD1 matching over 10 bases. In germline, CDR1 is SGHTA, CDR2 FQGNSA. Trimming at V came to 6 bases and at J to 9 bases, leaving 7 bases not matched to a gene. The CDR3 has 14 amino acids. This chain's CDR3 is CASRSTGGGRELFF. CDR3 in DNA: TGTGCCAGCAGGTCGACAGGGGGCGGACGGGAGCTGTTTTTT.

A single count supports this clone. V is TRBV6-5 and J is TRBJ2-5; 10 positions agree with TRBD2. The CDR3 has 16 residues. Germline CDR1 and CDR2: MNHEY and SVGAGI. J was trimmed by 7 bases and V by 6 bases; bases with no gene match: 14. CDR3 DNA: TGTGCCAGCAGCTACGGCACTAGCGGGGTCTGGGCGACCCAGTACTTC. Residues: CASSYGTSGVWATQYF.

This rearrangement joins TRBV7-9 to TRBJ1-2; no definite D call. V lost 2 bases, J lost 7 bases, and 8 bases lay in between. This CDR3 has 12 amino acids. CDR1 SEHNR and CDR2 FQNEAQ come from the germline V gene (reference sequence). CDR3 residues: CASSLIFAGYTF. CDR3 in DNA: TGTGCCAGCAGCTTAATCTTTGCTGGCTACACCTTC.

This chain links TRBV7-2 with TRBJ2-3; unclear D gene. V lost 0 bases and J 5 bases, leaving 9 bases between the germline ends. Germline V gene data show CDR1 as SGHTA and CDR2 as FQGNSA. The CDR3 has 14 amino acids. In DNA, the CDR3 is TGTGCCAGCAGCTTAGCGCCTTCCCTAGATACGCAGTATTTT. It specifies CASSLAPSLDTQYF.

This clone appeared a few times. This chain uses TRBV7-2 with TRBJ1-4; the D is unclear. Trimming took 1 base from V and 8 from J, leaving 8 bases between them. The germline V gene encodes CDR1 SGHTA and CDR2 FQGNSA. The CDR3 spans 13 residues. CDR3 sequence reads: CASSLGVGEKLFF. The CDR3 DNA is TGTGCCAGCAGCTTAGGGGTGGGGGAAAAACTGTTTTTT. The variable domain in full, completed from reference TRBV7-2 and TRBJ1-4, reads GAGVSQSPSNKVTEKGKDVELRCDPISGHTALYWYRQSLGQGLEFLIYFQGNSAPDKSGLPSDRFSAERTGGSVSTLTIQRTQQEDSAVYLCASSLGVGEKLFFGSGTQLSVL.

The chain has TRBV9 and TRBJ2-1; 8 positions match TRBD1. Per the germline V gene, CDR1 is SGDLS and CDR2 is YYNGEE. The CDR3 spans 16 residues. With V trimmed by 0 bases and J by 8 bases, 10 bases remained unmatched. CDR3 nucleotide sequence: TGTGCCAGCAGCGTAGGGGTTGGCAGGGGGCGAGATGAGCAGTTCTTC. Amino acids: CASSVGVGRGRDEQFF.

For the CDR3, the DNA is TGTGCCAGCAGTTACTCGAGTGGAAAAGAGACCCAGTACTTC. This encodes CASSYSSGKETQYF. The chain has TRBV6-6 and TRBJ2-5; D not certain. Germline values: CDR1 MNHNY, CDR2 SVGAGI (reference sequence). The CDR3 covers 14 residues. V was trimmed by 0 bases and J by 3 bases, leaving 8 bases between them.

The chain combines TRBV29-1 with TRBJ1-2; TRBD1 is a possible D gene (6 bases). Trimming shortened V by 1 base and J by 6 bases, and 15 bases separated the two germline ends. Germline CDR1 SQVTM, CDR2 ANQGSEA. CDR3 size: 14 residues. CDR3 protein: CSVEGLTGKDGYTF. CDR3 DNA: TGCAGCGTTGAAGGCCTAACAGGGAAGGATGGCTACACCTTC.

In DNA, the CDR3 is TGTGCCAGCTCTGGGAGCCAGGGGCCCCTCTATGGCTACACCTTC. Amino acid sequence: CASSGSQGPLYGYTF. V usage is TRBV6-6 and J usage is TRBJ1-2; possibly TRBD1 for D (6 bases). Germline CDR1 and CDR2: MNHNY and SVGAGI (reference sequence). CDR3 length equals 15 residues. The V gene lost 8 bases and the J gene lost 4 bases, with 20 bases spanning the gap.

This clone was counted a few times. The rearrangement links TRBV11-2 to TRBJ1-6; D unresolved. V shed 4 bases and J shed 4 bases, with 8 bases lying between them. The germline CDR1 and CDR2 sequences are SGHAT and FQNNGV. This CDR3 has 14 residues. Written as DNA, the CDR3 is TGTGCCAGCAGCTCCGCAGTTTATAATTCACCCCTCCACTTT. Its protein is CASSSAVYNSPLHF.

This chain joins TRBV7-9 and TRBJ2-5; 10 nucleotides match TRBD1. The J call is doubtful: the DNA matches TRBJ2-7 better. Germline V gene data show CDR1 as SEHNR and CDR2 as FQNEAQ (reference sequence). CDR3 length equals 14 residues. CDR3: CASSQAGTGDEQYF. DNA of the CDR3: TGTGCCAGCAGCCAAGCCGGGACAGGGGACGAGCAGTACTTC.

The chain couples TRBV4-1 to TRBJ1-1, with TRBD1 matching over 7 bases. With 3 bases clipped from V and 6 bases from J, the junction kept 7 bases outside the gene matches. This CDR3 has 14 residues. Germline V gives CDR1 MGHRA, CDR2 YSYEKL. The CDR3 sequence: CASSQVLTGSEAFF. Here the CDR3 DNA reads TGCGCCAGCAGCCAGGTTTTGACAGGGTCTGAAGCTTTCTTT.